This TCR beta chain is from a study of T-cell reconstitution after alpha-beta-depleted transplantation in children. For TCRbeta, the library was prepared with unique molecular identifiers. TCRdb ran MiXCR on the PCR reads and lists one entry per CDR3 protein. The table includes approximately 590,000 distinct CDR3 sequences, 8% to 11% detected once. Germline CDR1 reads DFQATT; CDR2 reads SNEGSKA (reference sequence). CDR3 length: 17 amino acids. V lost 5 bases, J lost 7 bases, and 18 bases stayed unmatched. The chain employs TRBV20-1 and TRBJ2-1, with TRBD2 matching 9 bases. Sequencing used PBMCs from the stem cell graft donor, obtained from the stem cell graft. This sequence originates from a human donor who donated a stem cell graft to a child with acute myeloid leukemia. The DNA of the CDR3 is TGCAGTGCTCCCCTTGATTCCCTAGCGGGATTCGGTAATGAGCAGTTCTTC. It is translated as CSAPLDSLAGFGNEQFF.